This note documents a single T cell receptor beta chain sequence. The CDR3 sequence is 13 residues long. In germline, CDR1 is LNHNV, CDR2 YYDKDF (reference sequence). With 2 bases removed from V and 6 bases from J, the gap between germline ends came to 10 bases. This record belongs to a study of blood T cell repertoires in COVID-19. The wider study: The cDNA or gDNA used as material had been derived from T cells, B-cell-depleted T cells, or PBMCs.

Per the original data handling: For nucleated cells, counts were estimated from reference gene primer amplification. This table comes from immunoSEQ multiplex PCR, and its TCRdb copy is limited to in-frame clones, with some not included. D and trimming come from the DNA, and the V and J calls and clone size come from that table. The sample holds approximately 280,000 clones, approximately 82% seen once. A PCR-confirmed or clinician-diagnosed COVID-19 case had contacted exposed participants within 2 weeks of entry. The V call is TRBV15, the J call TRBJ1-2; D remains unclear. This TCR was recovered from a middle-aged man who had been exposed to COVID-19. The sequenced sample was PBMCs or T cells enriched from blood (not recorded which). In nucleotides, the CDR3 is TGTGCCACCAGCAGAAATGTTGGAGATGGCTACACCTTC. It yields the protein CATSRNVGDGYTF.